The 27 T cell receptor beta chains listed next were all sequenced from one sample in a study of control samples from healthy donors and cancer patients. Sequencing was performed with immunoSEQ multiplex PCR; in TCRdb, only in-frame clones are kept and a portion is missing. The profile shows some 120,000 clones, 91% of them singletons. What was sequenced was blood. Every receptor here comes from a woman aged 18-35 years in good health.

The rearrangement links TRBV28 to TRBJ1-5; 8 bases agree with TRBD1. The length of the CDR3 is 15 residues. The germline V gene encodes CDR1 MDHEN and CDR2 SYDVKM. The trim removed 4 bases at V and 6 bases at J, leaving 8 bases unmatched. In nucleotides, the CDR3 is TGTGCCAGCAGTTCGCCGGGACAGGTTCGTCAGCCCCAGCATTTT. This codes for CASSSPGQVRQPQHF.

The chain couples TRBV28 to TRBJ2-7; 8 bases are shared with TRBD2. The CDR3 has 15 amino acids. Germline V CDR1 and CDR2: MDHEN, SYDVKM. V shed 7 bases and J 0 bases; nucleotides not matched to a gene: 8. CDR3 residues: CASNSAGVNSYEQYF. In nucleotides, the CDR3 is TGTGCCAGCAATTCAGCGGGAGTGAACTCCTACGAGCAGTACTTC.

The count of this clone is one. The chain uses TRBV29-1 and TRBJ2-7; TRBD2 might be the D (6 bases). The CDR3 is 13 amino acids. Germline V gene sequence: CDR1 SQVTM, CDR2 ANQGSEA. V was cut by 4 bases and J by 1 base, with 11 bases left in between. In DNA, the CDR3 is TGCAGCGTTGCGATCGGGGGATCCTACGAGCAGTACTTC. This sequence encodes CSVAIGGSYEQYF.

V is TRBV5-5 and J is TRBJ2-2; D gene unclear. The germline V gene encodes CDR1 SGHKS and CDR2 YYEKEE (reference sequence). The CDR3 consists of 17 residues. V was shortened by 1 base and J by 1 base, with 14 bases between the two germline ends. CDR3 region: CASSLFTIPENTGELFF. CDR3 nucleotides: TGTGCCAGCAGCTTGTTCACTATCCCTGAGAACACCGGGGAGCTGTTTTTT. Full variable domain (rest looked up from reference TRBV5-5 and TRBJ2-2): DAGVTQSPTHLIKTRGQQVTLRCSPISGHKSVSWYQQVLGQGPQFIFQYYEKEERGRGNFPDRFSARQFPNYSSELNVNALLLGDSALYLCASSLFTIPENTGELFFGEGSRLTVL.

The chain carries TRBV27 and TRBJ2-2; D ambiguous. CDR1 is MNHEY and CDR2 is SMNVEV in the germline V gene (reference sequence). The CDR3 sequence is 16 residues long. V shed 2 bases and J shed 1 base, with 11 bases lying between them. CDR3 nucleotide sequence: TGTGCCAGCAGTTTAGAGGTTACGGGGAACACCGGGGAGCTGTTTTTT. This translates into CASSLEVTGNTGELFF.

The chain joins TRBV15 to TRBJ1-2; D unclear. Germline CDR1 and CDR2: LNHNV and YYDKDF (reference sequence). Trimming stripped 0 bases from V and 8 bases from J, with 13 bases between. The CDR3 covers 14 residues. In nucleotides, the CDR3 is TGTGCCACCAGCAGAGATTTGACCGGGGTAGGCTACACCTTC. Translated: CATSRDLTGVGYTF. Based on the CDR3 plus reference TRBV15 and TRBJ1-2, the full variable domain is DAMVIQNPRYQVTQFGKPVTLSCSQTLNHNVMYWYQQKSSQAPKLLFHYYDKDFNNEADTPDNFQSRRPNTSFCFLDIRSPGLGDTAMYLCATSRDLTGVGYTFGSGTRLTVV.

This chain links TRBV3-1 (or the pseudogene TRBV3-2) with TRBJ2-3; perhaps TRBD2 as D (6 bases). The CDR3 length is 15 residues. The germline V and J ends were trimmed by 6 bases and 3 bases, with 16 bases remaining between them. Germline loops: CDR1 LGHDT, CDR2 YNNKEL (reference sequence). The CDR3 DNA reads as TGTGCCAGCAGTCGGGGAGGTGGTCAGACAGATACGCAGTATTTT. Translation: CASSRGGGQTDTQYF.

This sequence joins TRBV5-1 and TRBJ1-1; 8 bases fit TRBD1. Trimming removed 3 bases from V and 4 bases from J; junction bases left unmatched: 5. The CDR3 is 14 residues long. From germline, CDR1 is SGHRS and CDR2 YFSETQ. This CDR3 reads CASSYQGAGTEAFF. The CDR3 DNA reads TGCGCCAGCAGCTACCAGGGGGCGGGCACTGAAGCTTTCTTT.

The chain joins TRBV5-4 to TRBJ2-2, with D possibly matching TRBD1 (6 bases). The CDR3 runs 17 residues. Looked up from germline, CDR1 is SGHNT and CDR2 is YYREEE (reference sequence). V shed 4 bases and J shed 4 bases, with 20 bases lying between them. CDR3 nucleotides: TGTGCCAGCAGCCGAGAAGGGGGTTCAGTCAGCACCGGGGAGCTGTTTTTT. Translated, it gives CASSREGGSVSTGELFF.

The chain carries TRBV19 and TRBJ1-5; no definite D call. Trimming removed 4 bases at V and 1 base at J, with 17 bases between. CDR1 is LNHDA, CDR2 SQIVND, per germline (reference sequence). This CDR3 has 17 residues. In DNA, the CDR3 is TGTGCCAGTAGTACCCTCCCTCGAGTCGGAAGCAATCAGCCCCAGCATTTT. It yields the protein CASSTLPRVGSNQPQHF.

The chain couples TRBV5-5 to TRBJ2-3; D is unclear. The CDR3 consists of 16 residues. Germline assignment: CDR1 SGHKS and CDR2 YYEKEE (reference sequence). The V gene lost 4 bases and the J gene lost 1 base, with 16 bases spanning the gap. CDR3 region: CASSISTPMGTDTQYF. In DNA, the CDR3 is TGTGCCAGCAGCATCTCCACACCGATGGGCACAGATACGCAGTATTTT.

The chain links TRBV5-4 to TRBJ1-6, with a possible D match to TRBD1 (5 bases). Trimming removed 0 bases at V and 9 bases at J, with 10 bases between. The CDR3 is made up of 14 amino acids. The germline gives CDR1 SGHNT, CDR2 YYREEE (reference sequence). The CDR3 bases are TGTGCCAGCAGCTTGGAACAGGTCTCTTCACCCCTCCACTTT. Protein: CASSLEQVSSPLHF. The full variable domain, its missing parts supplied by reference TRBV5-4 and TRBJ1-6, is ETGVTQSPTHLIKTRGQQVTLRCSSQSGHNTVSWYQQALGQGPQFIFQYYREEENGRGNFPPRFSGLQFPNYSSELNVNALELDDSALYLCASSLEQVSSPLHFGNGTRLTVT.

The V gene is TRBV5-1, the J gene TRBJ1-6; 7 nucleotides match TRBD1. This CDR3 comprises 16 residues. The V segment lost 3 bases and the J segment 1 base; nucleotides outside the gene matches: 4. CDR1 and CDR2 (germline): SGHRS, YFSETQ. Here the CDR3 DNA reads TGCGCCAGCAGCTGGGGACAGATTTCCTATAATTCACCCCTCCACTTT. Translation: CASSWGQISYNSPLHF.

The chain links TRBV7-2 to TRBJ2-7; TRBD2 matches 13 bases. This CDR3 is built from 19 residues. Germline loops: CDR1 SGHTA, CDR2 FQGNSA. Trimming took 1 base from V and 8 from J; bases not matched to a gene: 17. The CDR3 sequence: CASSLGRRSPGLAGQKQYF. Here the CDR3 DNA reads TGTGCCAGCAGCTTAGGTAGGCGCTCCCCGGGACTAGCGGGACAAAAGCAGTACTTC.

CDR3: CASKDRGPYGYTF. The CDR3 DNA sequence: TGTGCCAGCAAGGACAGGGGGCCATATGGCTACACCTTC. The chain links TRBV2 to TRBJ1-2; 11 bases map to TRBD1. This CDR3 comprises 13 residues. Trimming at V came to 7 bases and at J to 5 bases, leaving 3 bases not matched to a gene. Per the germline V gene, CDR1 is SNHLY and CDR2 is FYNNEI.

The CDR3 spells CASSKRPLNQPQHF. The CDR3 DNA reads as TGTGCCAGCAGCAAAAGGCCGCTCAATCAGCCCCAGCATTTT. The chain is built from TRBV21-1 and TRBJ1-5. TRBV21-1 counts as a pseudogene. The CDR3 is 14 amino acids.

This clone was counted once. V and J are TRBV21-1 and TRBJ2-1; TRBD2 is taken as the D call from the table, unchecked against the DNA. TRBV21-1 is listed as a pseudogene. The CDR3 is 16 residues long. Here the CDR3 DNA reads TGTGCCAGCATGCCCCAGAAGACTAGCCCAAAGGGAGAGCAGTTCTTC. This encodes CASMPQKTSPKGEQFF.

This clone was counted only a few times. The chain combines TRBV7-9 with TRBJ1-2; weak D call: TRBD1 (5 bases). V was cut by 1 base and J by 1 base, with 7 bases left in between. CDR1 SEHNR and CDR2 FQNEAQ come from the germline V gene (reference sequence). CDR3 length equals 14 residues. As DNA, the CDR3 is TGTGCCAGCAGCTTAGACAGGTTTAACTATGGCTACACCTTC. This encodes CASSLDRFNYGYTF.

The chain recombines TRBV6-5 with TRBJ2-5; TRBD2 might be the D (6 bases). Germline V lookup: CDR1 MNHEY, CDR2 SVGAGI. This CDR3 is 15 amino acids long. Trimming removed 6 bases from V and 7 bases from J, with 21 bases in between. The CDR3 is CASSDGVRGKGTQYF. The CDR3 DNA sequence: TGTGCCAGCAGCGACGGGGTGCGGGGAAAGGGGACCCAGTACTTC.

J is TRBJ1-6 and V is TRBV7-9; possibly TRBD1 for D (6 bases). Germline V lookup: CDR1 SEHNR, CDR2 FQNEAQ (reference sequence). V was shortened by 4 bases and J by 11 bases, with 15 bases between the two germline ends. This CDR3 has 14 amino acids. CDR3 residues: CASSYARGGPPLHF. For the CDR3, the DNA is TGTGCCAGCAGCTACGCCCGTGGGGGGCCACCCCTCCACTTT.

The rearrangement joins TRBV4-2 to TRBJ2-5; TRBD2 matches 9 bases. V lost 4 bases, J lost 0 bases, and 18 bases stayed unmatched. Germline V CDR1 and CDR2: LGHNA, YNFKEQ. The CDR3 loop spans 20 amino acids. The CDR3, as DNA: TGTGCCAGCAGCCCCCTCCAGGGTGGCGGGAGGGGTAGGTACCAAGAGACCCAGTACTTC. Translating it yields CASSPLQGGGRGRYQETQYF.

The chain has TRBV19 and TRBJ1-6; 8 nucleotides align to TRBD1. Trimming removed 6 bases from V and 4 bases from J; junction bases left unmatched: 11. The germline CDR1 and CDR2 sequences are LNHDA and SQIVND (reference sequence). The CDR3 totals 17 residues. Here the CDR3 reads CASSTSGQVFYNSPLHF. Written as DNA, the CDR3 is TGTGCCAGTAGCACATCGGGACAGGTATTTTATAATTCACCCCTCCACTTT. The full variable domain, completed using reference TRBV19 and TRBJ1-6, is DGGITQSPKYLFRKEGQNVTLSCEQNLNHDAMYWYRQDPGQGLRLIYYSQIVNDFQKGDIAEGYSVSREKKESFPLTVTSAQKNPTAFYLCASSTSGQVFYNSPLHFGNGTRLTVT.

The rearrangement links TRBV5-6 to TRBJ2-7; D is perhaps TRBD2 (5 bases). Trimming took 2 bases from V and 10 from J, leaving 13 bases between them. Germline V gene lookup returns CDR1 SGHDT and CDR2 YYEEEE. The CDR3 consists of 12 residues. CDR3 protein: CASSLGFSAQYF. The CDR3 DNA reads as TGTGCCAGCAGCTTAGGGTTTAGCGCCCAGTACTTC.

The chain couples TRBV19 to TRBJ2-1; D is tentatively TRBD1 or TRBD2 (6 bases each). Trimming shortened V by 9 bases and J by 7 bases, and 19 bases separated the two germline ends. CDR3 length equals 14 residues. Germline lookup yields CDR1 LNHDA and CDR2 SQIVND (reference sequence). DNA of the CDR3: TGTGCCAGGCCGGGGGCCGTCCACAAAAATGAGCAGTTCTTC. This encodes CARPGAVHKNEQFF. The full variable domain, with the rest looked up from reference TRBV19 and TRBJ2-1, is DGGITQSPKYLFRKEGQNVTLSCEQNLNHDAMYWYRQDPGQGLRLIYYSQIVNDFQKGDIAEGYSVSREKKESFPLTVTSAQKNPTAFYLCARPGAVHKNEQFFGPGTRLTVL.

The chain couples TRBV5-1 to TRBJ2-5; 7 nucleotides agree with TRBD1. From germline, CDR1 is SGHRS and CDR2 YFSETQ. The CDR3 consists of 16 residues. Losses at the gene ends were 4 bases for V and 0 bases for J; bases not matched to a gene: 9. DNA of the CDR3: TGCGCCAGCAGCATGACAGGGTTGAGGGACCAAGAGACCCAGTACTTC. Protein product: CASSMTGLRDQETQYF.

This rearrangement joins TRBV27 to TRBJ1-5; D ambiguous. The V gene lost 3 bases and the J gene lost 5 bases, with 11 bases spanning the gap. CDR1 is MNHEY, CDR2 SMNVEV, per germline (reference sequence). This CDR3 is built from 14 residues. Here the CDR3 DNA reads TGTGCCAGCAGTTTGGGTTCAGACCATCAGCCCCAGCATTTT. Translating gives CASSLGSDHQPQHF.

CDR3 sequence (DNA): TGTGCCAGCAGCCGGTCCTACTCGGGGAAGAGGTCCTACAATGAGCAGTTCTTC. Its translation: CASSRSYSGKRSYNEQFF. The chain recombines TRBV11-2 with TRBJ2-1; weak D call: TRBD2 (5 bases). This CDR3 is built from 18 residues. CDR1 SGHAT and CDR2 FQNNGV come from the germline V gene. Trimming removed 5 bases at V and 1 base at J, with 21 bases between.